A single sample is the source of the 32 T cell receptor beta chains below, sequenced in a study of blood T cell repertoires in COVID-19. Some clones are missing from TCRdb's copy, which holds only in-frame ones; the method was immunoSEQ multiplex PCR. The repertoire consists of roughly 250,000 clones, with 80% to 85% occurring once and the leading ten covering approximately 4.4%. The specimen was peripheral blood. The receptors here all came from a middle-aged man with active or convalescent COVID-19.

CDR3 nucleotide sequence: TGTGCCAGCAGAGGGGATACCTATGGCTACACCTTC. This codes for CASRGDTYGYTF. This rearrangement joins TRBV9 to TRBJ1-2, with a weak D call TRBD1 (5 bases). Per the germline V gene, CDR1 is SGDLS and CDR2 is YYNGEE. The CDR3 loop spans 12 amino acids. The V gene lost 5 bases and the J gene lost 4 bases, with 9 bases spanning the gap.

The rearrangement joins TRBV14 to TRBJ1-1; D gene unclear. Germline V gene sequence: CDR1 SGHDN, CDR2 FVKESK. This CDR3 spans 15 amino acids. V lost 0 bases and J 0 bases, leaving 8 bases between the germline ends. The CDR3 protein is CASSQDVFMNTEAFF. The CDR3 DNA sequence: TGTGCCAGCAGCCAAGACGTGTTTATGAACACTGAAGCTTTCTTT.

In DNA, the CDR3 is TGTGCCAGCAGAACAGGGGACCTAGTCCTAGAGTATGGCTACACCTTC. The encoded protein is CASRTGDLVLEYGYTF. The rearrangement uses TRBV2 and TRBJ1-2; 7 positions agree with TRBD1. The CDR3 runs 16 residues. V lost 6 bases to trimming and J lost 5 bases; unmatched junction nucleotides: 15. Per germline, CDR1 SNHLY and CDR2 FYNNEI.

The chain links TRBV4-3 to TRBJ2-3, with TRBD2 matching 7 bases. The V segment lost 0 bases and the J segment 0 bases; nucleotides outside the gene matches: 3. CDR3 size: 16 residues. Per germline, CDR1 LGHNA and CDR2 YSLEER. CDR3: CASSQEWRGSTDTQYF. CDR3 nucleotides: TGCGCCAGCAGCCAAGAATGGCGGGGGAGCACAGATACGCAGTATTTT.

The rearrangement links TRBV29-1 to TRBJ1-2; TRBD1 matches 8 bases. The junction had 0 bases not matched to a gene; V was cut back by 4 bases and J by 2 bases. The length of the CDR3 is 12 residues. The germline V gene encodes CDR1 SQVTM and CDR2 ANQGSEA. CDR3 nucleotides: TGCAGCGTTGGACAGGGGAACTATGGCTACACCTTC. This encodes CSVGQGNYGYTF.

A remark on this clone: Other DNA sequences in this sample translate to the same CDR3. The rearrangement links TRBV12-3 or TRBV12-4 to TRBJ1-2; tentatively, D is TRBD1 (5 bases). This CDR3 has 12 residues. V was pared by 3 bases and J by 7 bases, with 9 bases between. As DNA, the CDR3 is TGTGCCAGCAGTTTGGGGGGAAGTGGCTACACCTTC. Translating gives CASSLGGSGYTF.

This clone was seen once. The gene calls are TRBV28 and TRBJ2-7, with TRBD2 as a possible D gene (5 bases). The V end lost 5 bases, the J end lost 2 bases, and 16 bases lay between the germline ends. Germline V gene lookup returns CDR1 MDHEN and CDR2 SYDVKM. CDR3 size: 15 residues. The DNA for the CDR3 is TGTGCCAGCAGTCCCTCCCGGGGTACCGCCTACGAGCAGTACTTC. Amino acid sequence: CASSPSRGTAYEQYF.

Here the CDR3 reads CASSQMDREGQPQHF. The CDR3 nucleotides read TGCGCCAGCAGCCAAATGGACAGGGAGGGTCAGCCCCAGCATTTT. The chain links TRBV4-1 to TRBJ1-5; 8 bases line up with TRBD1. Trimming took 2 bases from V and 6 from J; bases not matched to a gene: 6. From germline, CDR1 is MGHRA and CDR2 YSYEKL. The CDR3 consists of 15 residues.

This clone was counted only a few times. The CDR3 is CASSYRVFGTNEKLFF. The DNA for the CDR3 is TGTGCCAGCAGTTACCGGGTGTTCGGGACTAATGAAAAACTGTTTTTT. The J gene is TRBJ1-4, the V gene TRBV6-5, with D hard to call. The CDR3 sequence is 16 residues long. Per the germline V gene, CDR1 is MNHEY and CDR2 is SVGAGI. Deletions cut 2 bases from V and 2 bases from J, with 12 bases between.

CDR3 nucleotides: TGTGCCAGCGGCGGGCTCGGTGGAGAAAAACTGTTTTTT. This encodes CASGGLGGEKLFF. This chain links TRBV28 with TRBJ1-4; D not resolved. Trimming took off 8 bases at V and 8 bases at J, with 15 bases between the two ends. Germline CDR1 and CDR2: MDHEN and SYDVKM. The CDR3 loop spans 13 amino acids.

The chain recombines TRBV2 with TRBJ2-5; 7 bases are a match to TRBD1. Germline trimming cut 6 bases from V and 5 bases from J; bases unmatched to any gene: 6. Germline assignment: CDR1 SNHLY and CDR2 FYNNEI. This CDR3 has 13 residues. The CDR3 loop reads CASRVTGEETQYF. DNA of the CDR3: TGTGCCAGCAGAGTAACAGGGGAGGAGACCCAGTACTTC.

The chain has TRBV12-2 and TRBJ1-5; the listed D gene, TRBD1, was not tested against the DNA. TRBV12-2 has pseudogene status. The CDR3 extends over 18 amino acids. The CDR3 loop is CASRLASWQGPSNQPQHF. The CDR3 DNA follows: TGTGCAAGTCGCTTAGCTTCGTGGCAGGGGCCTTCCAATCAGCCCCAGCATTTT.

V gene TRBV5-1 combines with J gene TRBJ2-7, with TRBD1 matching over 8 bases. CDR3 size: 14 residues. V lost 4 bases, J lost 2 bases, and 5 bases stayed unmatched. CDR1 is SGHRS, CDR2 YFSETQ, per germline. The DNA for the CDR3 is TGCGCCAGCAGCCCAGGGGGCTCGACCTACGAGCAGTACTTC. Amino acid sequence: CASSPGGSTYEQYF.

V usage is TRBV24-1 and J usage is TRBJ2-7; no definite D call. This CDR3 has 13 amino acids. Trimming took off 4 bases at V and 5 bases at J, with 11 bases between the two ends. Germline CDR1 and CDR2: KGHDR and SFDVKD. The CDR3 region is CATSEHKPNEQYF. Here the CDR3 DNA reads TGTGCCACCAGTGAACATAAACCGAACGAGCAGTACTTC.

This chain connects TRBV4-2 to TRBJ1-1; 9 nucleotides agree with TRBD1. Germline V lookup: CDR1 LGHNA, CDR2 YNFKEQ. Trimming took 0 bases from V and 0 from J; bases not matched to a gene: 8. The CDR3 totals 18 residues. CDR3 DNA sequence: TGTGCCAGCAGCCAAGATGTTGGGACAGGGCTTATGAACACTGAAGCTTTCTTT. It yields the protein CASSQDVGTGLMNTEAFF.

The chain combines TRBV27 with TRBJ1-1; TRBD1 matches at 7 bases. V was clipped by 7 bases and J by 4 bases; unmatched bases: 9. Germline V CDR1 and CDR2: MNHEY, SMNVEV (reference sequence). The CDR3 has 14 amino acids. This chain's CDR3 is CASNHNRGGTEAFF. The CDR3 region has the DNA TGTGCCAGCAACCACAACAGGGGCGGCACTGAAGCTTTCTTT.

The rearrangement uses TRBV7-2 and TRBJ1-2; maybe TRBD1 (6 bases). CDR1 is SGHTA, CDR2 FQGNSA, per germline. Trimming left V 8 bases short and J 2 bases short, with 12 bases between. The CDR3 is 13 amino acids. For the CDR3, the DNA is TGTGCCAGCGATAAGGGGGAGAACTATGGCTACACCTTC. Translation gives CASDKGENYGYTF.

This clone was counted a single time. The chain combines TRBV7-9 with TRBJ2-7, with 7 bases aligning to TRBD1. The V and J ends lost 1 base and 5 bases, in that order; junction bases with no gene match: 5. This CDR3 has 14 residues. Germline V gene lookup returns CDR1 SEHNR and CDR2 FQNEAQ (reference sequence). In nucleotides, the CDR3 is TGTGCCAGCAGCTTAGGACCTACAGGGGACGAGCAGTACTTC. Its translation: CASSLGPTGDEQYF.

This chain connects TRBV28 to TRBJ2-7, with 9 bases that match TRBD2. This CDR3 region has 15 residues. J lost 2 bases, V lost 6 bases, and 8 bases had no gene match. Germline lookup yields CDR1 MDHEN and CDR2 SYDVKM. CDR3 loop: CASSPSGTSPYEQYF. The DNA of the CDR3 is TGTGCCAGCAGCCCTTCAGGGACTAGCCCCTACGAGCAGTACTTC.

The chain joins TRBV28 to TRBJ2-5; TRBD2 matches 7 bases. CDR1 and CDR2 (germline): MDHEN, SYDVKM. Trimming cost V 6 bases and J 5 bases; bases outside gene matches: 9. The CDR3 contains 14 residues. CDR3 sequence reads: CASRPPGRGETQYF. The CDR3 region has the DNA TGTGCCAGCAGACCCCCAGGGCGGGGGGAGACCCAGTACTTC.

CDR3 nucleotides: TGTGCCAGCAGCTTAGTGGCCGGACTGGGAGATACGCAGTATTTT. Its protein product is CASSLVAGLGDTQYF. This sequence joins TRBV7-2 and TRBJ2-3; D perhaps matches TRBD2 (5 bases). The CDR3 totals 15 residues. Trimming removed 1 base at V and 5 bases at J, with 13 bases between. Germline assignment: CDR1 SGHTA and CDR2 FQGNSA.

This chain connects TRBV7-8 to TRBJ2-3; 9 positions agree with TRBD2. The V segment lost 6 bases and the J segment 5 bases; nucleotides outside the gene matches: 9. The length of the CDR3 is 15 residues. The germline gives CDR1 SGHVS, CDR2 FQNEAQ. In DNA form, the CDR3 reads TGTGCCAGCAGAGAAGCTAGCGGGGAGAAAGATACGCAGTATTTT. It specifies CASREASGEKDTQYF. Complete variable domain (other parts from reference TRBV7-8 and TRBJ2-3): GAGVSQSPRYKVAKRGQDVALRCDPISGHVSLFWYQQALGQGPEFLTYFQNEAQLDKSGLPSDRFFAERPEGSVSTLKIQRTQQEDSAVYLCASREASGEKDTQYFGPGTRLTVL.

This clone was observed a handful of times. The CDR3 DNA follows: TGTGCCAGCAGACCCAGGGACAGCCTCCTATATGGCTACACCTTC. It encodes CASRPRDSLLYGYTF. This chain joins TRBV7-2 and TRBJ1-2; the match to TRBD1 covers 7 bases. V was clipped by 6 bases and J by 5 bases; unmatched bases: 12. Germline V gives CDR1 SGHTA, CDR2 FQGNSA. CDR3 length: 15 amino acids.

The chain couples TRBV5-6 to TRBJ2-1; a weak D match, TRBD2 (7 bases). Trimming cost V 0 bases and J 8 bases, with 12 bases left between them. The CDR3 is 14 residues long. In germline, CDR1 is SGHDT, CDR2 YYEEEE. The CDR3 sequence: CASSLVGGLDEQFF. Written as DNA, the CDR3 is TGTGCCAGCAGCTTGGTGGGGGGGCTGGATGAGCAGTTCTTC.

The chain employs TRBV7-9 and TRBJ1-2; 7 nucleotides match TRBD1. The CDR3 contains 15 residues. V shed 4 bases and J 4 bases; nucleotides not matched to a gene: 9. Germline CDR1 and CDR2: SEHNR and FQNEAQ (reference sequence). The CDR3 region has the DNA TGTGCCAGCAGCTCGCCGGGACAGCTGATCTATGGCTACACCTTC. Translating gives CASSSPGQLIYGYTF.

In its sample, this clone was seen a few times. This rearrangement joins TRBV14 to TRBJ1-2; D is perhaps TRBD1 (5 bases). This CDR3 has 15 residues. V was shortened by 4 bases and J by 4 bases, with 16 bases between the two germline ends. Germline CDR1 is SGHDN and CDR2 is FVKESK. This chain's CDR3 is CASSPLGTGGYGYTF. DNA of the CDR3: TGTGCCAGCAGCCCCCTCGGGACCGGGGGCTATGGCTACACCTTC.

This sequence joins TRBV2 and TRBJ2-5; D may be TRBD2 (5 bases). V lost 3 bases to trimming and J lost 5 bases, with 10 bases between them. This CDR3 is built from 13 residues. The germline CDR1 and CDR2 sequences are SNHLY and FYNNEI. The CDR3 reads CASSDIARETQYF. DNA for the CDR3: TGTGCCAGCAGTGATATAGCGAGGGAGACCCAGTACTTC. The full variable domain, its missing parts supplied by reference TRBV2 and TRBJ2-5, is EPEVTQTPSHQVTQMGQEVILRCVPISNHLYFYWYRQILGQKVEFLVSFYNNEISEKSEIFDDQFSVERPDGSNFTLKIRSTKLEDSAMYFCASSDIARETQYFGPGTRLLVL.

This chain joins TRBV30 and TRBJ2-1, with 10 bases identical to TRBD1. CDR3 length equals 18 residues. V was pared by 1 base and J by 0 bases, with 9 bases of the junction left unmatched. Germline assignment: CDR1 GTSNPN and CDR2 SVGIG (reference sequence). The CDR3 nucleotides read TGTGCCTGGAGTGGACAGGGGGCCCCCTCTAGCTCCTACAATGAGCAGTTCTTC. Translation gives CAWSGQGAPSSSYNEQFF.

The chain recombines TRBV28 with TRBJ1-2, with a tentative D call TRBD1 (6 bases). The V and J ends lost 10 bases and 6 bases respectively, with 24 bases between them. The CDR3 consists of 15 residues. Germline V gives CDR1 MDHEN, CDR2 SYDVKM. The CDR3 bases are TGTGCCACTGAAAGGGGGGGGACCCGCTTGGATGGCTACACCTTC. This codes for CATERGGTRLDGYTF.

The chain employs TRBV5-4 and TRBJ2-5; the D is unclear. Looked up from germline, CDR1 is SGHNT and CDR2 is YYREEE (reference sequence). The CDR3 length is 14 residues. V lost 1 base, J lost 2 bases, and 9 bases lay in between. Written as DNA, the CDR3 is TGTGCCAGCAGCTTGCAAAACAGTCAAGAGACCCAGTACTTC. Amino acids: CASSLQNSQETQYF.

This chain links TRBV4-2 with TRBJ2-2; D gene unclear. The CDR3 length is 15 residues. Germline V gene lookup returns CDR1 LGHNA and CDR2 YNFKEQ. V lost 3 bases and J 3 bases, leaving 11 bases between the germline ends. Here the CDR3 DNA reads TGTGCCAGCAGCCAGGGCTTATTACACACCGGGGAGCTGTTTTTT. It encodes CASSQGLLHTGELFF.

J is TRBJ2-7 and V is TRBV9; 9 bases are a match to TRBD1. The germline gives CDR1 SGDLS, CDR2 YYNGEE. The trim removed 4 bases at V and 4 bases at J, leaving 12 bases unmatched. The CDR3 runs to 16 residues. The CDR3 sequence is CASSPDRGLGGYEQYF. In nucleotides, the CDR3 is TGTGCCAGCAGCCCGGACAGGGGCTTAGGTGGGTACGAGCAGTACTTC. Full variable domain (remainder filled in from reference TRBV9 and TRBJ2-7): DSGVTQTPKHLITATGQRVTLRCSPRSGDLSVYWYQQSLDQGLQFLIQYYNGEERAKGNILERFSAQQFPDLHSELNLSSLELGDSALYFCASSPDRGLGGYEQYFGPGTRLTVT.